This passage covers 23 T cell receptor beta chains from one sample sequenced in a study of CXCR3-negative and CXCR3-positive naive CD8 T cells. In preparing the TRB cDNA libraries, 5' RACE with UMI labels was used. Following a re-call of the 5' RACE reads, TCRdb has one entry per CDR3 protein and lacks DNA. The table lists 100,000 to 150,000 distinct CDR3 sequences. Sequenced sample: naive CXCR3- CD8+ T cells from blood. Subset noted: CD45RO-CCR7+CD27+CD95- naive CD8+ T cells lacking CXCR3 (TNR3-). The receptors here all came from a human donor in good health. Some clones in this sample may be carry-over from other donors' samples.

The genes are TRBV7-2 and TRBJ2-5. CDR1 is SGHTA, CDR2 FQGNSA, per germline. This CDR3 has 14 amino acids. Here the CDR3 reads CASSLYVRQETQYF.

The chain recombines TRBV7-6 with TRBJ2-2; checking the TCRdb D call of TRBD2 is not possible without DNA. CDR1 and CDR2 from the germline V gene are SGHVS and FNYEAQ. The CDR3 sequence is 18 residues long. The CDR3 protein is CASSLEISREGPTGELFF.

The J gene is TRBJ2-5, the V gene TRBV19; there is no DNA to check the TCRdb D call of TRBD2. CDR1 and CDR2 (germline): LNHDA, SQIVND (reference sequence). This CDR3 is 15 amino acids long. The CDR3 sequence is CASSTGTRLRETQYF.

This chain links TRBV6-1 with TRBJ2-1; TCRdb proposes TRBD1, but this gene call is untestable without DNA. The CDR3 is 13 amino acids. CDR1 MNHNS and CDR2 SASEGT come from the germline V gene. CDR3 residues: CASSPGFLNEQFF.

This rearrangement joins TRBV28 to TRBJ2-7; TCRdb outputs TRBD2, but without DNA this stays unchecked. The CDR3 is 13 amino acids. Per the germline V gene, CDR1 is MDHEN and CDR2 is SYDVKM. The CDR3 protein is CASMKSGDYEQYF.

CDR3 amino acids: CASSLDQGAPGEAFF. This sequence joins TRBV12-3 or TRBV12-4 and TRBJ1-1; as DNA is missing, the TRBD1 call by TCRdb cannot be tested. The CDR3 spans 15 residues.

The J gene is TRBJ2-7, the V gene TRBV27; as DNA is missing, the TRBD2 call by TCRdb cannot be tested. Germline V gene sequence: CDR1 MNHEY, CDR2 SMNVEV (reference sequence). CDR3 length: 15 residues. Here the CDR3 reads CASSFGGDFSYEQYF.

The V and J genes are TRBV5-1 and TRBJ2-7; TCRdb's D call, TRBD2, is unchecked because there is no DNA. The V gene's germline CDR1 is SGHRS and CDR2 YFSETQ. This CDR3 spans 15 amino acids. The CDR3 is CASSLKGSGLGEQYF.

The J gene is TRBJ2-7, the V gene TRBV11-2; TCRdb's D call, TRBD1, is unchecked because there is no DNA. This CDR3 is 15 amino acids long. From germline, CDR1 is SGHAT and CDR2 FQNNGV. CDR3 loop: CASSPSGTGRNEQYF.

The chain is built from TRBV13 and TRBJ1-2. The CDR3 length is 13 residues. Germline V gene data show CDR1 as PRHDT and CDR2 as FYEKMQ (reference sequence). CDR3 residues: CASSLGVNYGYTF.

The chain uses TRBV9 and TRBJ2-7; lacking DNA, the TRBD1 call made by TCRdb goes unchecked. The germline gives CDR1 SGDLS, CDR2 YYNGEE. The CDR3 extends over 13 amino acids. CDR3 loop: CASSVENRDEQYF.

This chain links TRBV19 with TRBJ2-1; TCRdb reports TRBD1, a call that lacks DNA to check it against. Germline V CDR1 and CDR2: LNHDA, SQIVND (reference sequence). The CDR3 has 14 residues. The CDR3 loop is CASSIFGRGNEQFF. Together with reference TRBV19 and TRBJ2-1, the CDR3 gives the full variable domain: DGGITQSPKYLFRKEGQNVTLSCEQNLNHDAMYWYRQDPGQGLRLIYYSQIVNDFQKGDIAEGYSVSREKKESFPLTVTSAQKNPTAFYLCASSIFGRGNEQFFGPGTRLTVL.

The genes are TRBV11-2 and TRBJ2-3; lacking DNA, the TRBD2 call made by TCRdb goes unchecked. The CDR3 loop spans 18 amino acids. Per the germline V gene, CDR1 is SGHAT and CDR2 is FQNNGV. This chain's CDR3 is CASSLVVAGVWSTDTQYF.

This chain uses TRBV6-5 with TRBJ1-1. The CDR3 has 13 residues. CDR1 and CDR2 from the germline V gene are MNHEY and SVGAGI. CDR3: CASSYDARTEAFF.

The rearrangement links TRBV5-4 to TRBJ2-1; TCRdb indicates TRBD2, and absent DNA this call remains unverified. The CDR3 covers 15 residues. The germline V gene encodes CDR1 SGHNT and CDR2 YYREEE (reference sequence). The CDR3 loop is CASSFRAGSYNEQFF.

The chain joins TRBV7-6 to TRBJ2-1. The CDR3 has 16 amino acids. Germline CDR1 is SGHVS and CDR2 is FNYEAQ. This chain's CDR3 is CASSTPVAGLYNEQFF.

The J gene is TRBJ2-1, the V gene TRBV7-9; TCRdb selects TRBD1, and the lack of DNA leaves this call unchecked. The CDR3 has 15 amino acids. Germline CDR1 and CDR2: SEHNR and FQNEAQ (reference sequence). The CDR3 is CASSFPQGAGNEQFF.

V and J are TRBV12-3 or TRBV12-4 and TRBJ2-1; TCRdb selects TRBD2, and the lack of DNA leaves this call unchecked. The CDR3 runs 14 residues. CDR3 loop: CASSFMLAGDEQFF.

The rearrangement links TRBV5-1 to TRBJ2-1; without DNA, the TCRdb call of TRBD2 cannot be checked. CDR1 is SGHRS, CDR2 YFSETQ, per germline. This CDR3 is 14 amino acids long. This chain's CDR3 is CASSLRGGINEQFF. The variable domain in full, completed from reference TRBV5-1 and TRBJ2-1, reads KAGVTQTPRYLIKTRGQQVTLSCSPISGHRSVSWYQQTPGQGLQFLFEYFSETQRNKGNFPGRFSGRQFSNSRSEMNVSTLELGDSALYLCASSLRGGINEQFFGPGTRLTVL.

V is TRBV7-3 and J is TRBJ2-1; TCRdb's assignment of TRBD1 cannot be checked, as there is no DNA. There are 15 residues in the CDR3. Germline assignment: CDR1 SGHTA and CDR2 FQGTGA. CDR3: CASSNRDTLYNEQFF. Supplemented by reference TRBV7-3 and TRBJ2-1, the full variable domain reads GAGVSQTPSNKVTEKGKYVELRCDPISGHTALYWYRQSLGQGPEFLIYFQGTGAADDSGLPNDRFFAVRPEGSVSTLKIQRTERGDSAVYLCASSNRDTLYNEQFFGPGTRLTVL.

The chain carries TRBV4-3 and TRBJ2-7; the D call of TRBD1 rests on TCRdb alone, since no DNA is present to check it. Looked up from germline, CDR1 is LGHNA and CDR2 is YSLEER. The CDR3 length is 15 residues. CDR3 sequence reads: CASSQVEGSPYEQYF.

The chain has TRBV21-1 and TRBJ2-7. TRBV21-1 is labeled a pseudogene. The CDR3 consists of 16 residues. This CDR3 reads CASSKALYSEVYEQYF.

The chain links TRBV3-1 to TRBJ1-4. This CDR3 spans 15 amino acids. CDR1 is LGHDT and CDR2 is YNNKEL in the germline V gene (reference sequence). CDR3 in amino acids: CASSQVGDGIEKLFF.